The 19 T cell receptor beta chains given below trace back to one sample, sequenced in a study of Graves' ophthalmopathy and Graves' hyperthyroidism. Transcripts of RNA were the source for amplifying TCR beta CDR3 regions. In the first round, RT-PCR was carried out with HTBI primers, and a multiplex PCR formed the second round. TCRdb called the multiplex PCR reads again in MiXCR, with one record for every CDR3 protein. The sample contains 45,000 to 60,000 distinct CDR3 sequences, approximately 45% of which appear only once. Sequencing was performed on peripheral blood. These TCRs come from an adult woman with Graves' ophthalmopathy.

This clonotype was counted once. J is TRBJ2-3 and V is TRBV5-6, with unresolved D. CDR1 is SGHDT, CDR2 YYEEEE, per germline. V shed 3 bases and J shed 6 bases, with 17 bases lying between them. The CDR3 totals 15 residues. The DNA of the CDR3 is TGTGCCAGCAGCTGGAGCTCAGAAACCACTGATACGCAGTATTTT. Protein product: CASSWSSETTDTQYF.

The chain employs TRBV4-2 and TRBJ1-2, with D possibly being TRBD1 (5 bases). The V end was cut by 0 bases, the J end by 8 bases, with 16 bases between. The CDR3 totals 15 residues. Looked up from germline, CDR1 is LGHNA and CDR2 is YNFKEQ. The CDR3 nucleotides read TGTGCCAGCAGCCAAGAGCGGACGTTGGGGGGAGGCTACACCTTC. Protein: CASSQERTLGGGYTF.

This clonotype has only one observation. The chain uses TRBV20-1 and TRBJ2-7, with 9 bases aligning to TRBD2. The length of the CDR3 is 15 residues. V lost 6 bases and J lost 7; bases outside the gene matches: 16. CDR1 DFQATT and CDR2 SNEGSKA come from the germline V gene (reference sequence). CDR3 loop: CSALRPGTSRGEQYF. The CDR3 region has the DNA TGCAGTGCACTACGCCCCGGGACTAGCAGGGGAGAGCAGTACTTC.

This clonotype was picked up one time. The gene calls are TRBV20-1 and TRBJ2-7, with 10 bases that match TRBD1. CDR1 is DFQATT and CDR2 is SNEGSKA in the germline V gene (reference sequence). This CDR3 is 15 amino acids long. Unmatched junction bases numbered 11, after V lost 3 bases and J lost 6 bases. CDR3 loop: CSARVTGQGKGEQYF. The CDR3 DNA reads TGCAGTGCTAGGGTAACGGGACAGGGGAAGGGCGAGCAGTACTTC.

About this clonotype itself: This may stem from a read error, because a much larger clone lies one nucleotide away. The chain uses TRBV6-6 and TRBJ1-4; D gene uncertain. Per germline, CDR1 MNHNY and CDR2 SVGAGI (reference sequence). The length of the CDR3 is 17 residues. Trimming removed 4 bases at V and 0 bases at J, with 15 bases between. In nucleotides, the CDR3 is TGTGCCAGCAGTTCTCACACTAGTCGGGCAACTAATGAAAAACTGTTTTTT. Translation: CASSSHTSRATNEKLFF.

This clonotype is medium-sized (0.01 to 0.1%) by share. The chain links TRBV24-1 to TRBJ2-5; D remains unclear. CDR3 size: 12 residues. The germline CDR1 and CDR2 sequences are KGHDR and SFDVKD. The V and J ends lost 0 bases and 4 bases respectively, with 2 bases between them. CDR3: CATSDLGETQYF. CDR3 DNA sequence: TGTGCCACCAGTGATTTGGGAGAGACCCAGTACTTC.

This clonotype showed up many times. V gene TRBV11-2 combines with J gene TRBJ2-1, with 8 nucleotides matching TRBD1. J was trimmed by 8 bases and V by 1 base; bases with no gene match: 1. The germline gives CDR1 SGHAT, CDR2 FQNNGV. This CDR3 has 13 residues. The CDR3 loop reads CASSLAGGDEQFF. CDR3 coding DNA: TGTGCCAGCAGCTTAGCAGGGGGCGATGAGCAGTTCTTC.

Concerning this clonotype: A single base separates this from a much larger clone, so it may be a read error. The CDR3 end shows no conserved phenylalanine or tryptophan, and so a read error is likely. V gene TRBV28 combines with J gene TRBJ1-1; 7 positions match TRBD1. In germline, CDR1 is MDHEN, CDR2 SYDVKM. The V gene end was trimmed by 5 bases and the J gene end by 8 bases; junction bases not matched to a gene: 11. This CDR3 is built from 14 residues. CDR3 nucleotide sequence: TGTGCCAGCAGTGCGGGGACAGCCCTAAGGGAAGCTTTCTGT. It yields the protein CASSAGTALREAFC.

The chain joins TRBV7-3 to TRBJ2-7; D call uncertain. The V end was cut by 7 bases, the J end by 2 bases, with 12 bases between. The CDR3 consists of 13 residues. The V gene's germline CDR1 is SGHTA and CDR2 FQGTGA. The CDR3 sequence is CASTGFPAYEQYF. The CDR3 nucleotides read TGTGCCAGCACGGGCTTCCCCGCCTACGAGCAGTACTTC.

The J gene is TRBJ2-2, the V gene TRBV10-3, with TRBD1 identical over 7 bases. CDR1 is ENHRY and CDR2 is SYGVKD in the germline V gene. CDR3 size: 15 residues. V lost 6 bases to trimming and J lost 5 bases; unmatched junction nucleotides: 9. In DNA, the CDR3 is TGTGCCATCAGCGACGGCCAGGGGGATACCGGGGAGCTGTTTTTT. Translated: CAISDGQGDTGELFF.

This clonotype was observed at least ten times. The chain couples TRBV20-1 to TRBJ2-7; a weak D match, TRBD1 (5 bases). Trimming stripped 6 bases from V and 5 bases from J, with 20 bases between. Germline CDR1 is DFQATT and CDR2 is SNEGSKA (reference sequence). The CDR3 spans 14 residues. CDR3 protein: CSALKGLGLDEQYF. CDR3 in DNA: TGCAGTGCGTTGAAGGGGTTAGGCCTTGACGAGCAGTACTTC.

As to this clonotype: An end of the junction differs from the germline gene, which may be a read error. V gene TRBV10-2 combines with J gene TRBJ1-5, with no clear D. Germline CDR1 is WSHSY and CDR2 is SAAADI. The CDR3 consists of 12 residues. In nucleotides, the CDR3 is TGCGCCAGCAGTGAGCCCGGTCAGTCCCAGCATTTT. The encoded protein is CASSEPGQSQHF.

This clonotype appeared many times. The chain joins TRBV28 to TRBJ1-5; the D gene is possibly TRBD1 (6 bases). The CDR3 has 15 residues. The V end was cut by 6 bases, the J end by 2 bases, with 14 bases between. The germline CDR1 and CDR2 sequences are MDHEN and SYDVKM. CDR3 amino acids: CASRTGPRGNQPQHF. Written as DNA, the CDR3 is TGTGCCAGCAGGACAGGTCCCCGGGGCAATCAGCCCCAGCATTTT. The full variable domain, its missing parts supplied by reference TRBV28 and TRBJ1-5, is DVKVTQSSRYLVKRTGEKVFLECVQDMDHENMFWYRQDPGLGLRLIYFSYDVKMKEKGDIPEGYSVSREKKERFSLILESASTNQTSMYLCASRTGPRGNQPQHFGDGTRLSIL.

This clonotype was observed many times. The chain carries TRBV28 and TRBJ2-7; 9 nucleotides line up with TRBD2. CDR1 and CDR2 (germline): MDHEN, SYDVKM. V was clipped by 10 bases and J by 1 base; unmatched bases: 8. This CDR3 is 14 amino acids long. The CDR3 reads CATIGAGGSYEQYF. Here the CDR3 DNA reads TGTGCCACAATCGGAGCGGGAGGATCCTACGAGCAGTACTTC.

The chain couples TRBV25-1 to TRBJ2-7, with 8 bases aligning to TRBD2. Trimming at V came to 4 bases and at J to 3 bases, leaving 8 bases not matched to a gene. CDR3 length: 15 amino acids. Germline values: CDR1 MGHDK, CDR2 SYGVNS. This CDR3 reads CASSVDTGTSYEQYF. Here the CDR3 DNA reads TGTGCCAGCAGTGTCGACACAGGGACTAGCTACGAGCAGTACTTC.

V usage is TRBV7-3 and J usage is TRBJ2-3, with 11 bases fitting TRBD2. The trim removed 3 bases at V and 4 bases at J, leaving 12 bases unmatched. The CDR3 length is 18 residues. The germline gives CDR1 SGHTA, CDR2 FQGTGA. The CDR3 spells CASSFLAGGPEDPDTQYF. The CDR3 DNA sequence: TGTGCCAGCAGCTTTCTAGCGGGAGGCCCCGAGGATCCAGATACGCAGTATTTT. The full variable domain, with the rest looked up from reference TRBV7-3 and TRBJ2-3, is GAGVSQTPSNKVTEKGKYVELRCDPISGHTALYWYRQSLGQGPEFLIYFQGTGAADDSGLPNDRFFAVRPEGSVSTLKIQRTERGDSAVYLCASSFLAGGPEDPDTQYFGPGTRLTVL.

The DNA of the CDR3 is TGTGCCAGCAGTTTAGAACTAGTGGGGGTATTAGATACGCAGTATTTT. It yields the protein CASSLELVGVLDTQYF. The genes are TRBV12-3 or TRBV12-4 and TRBJ2-3; D may match TRBD1 or TRBD2 (5 bases each). The CDR3 has 16 amino acids. V dropped 1 base and J dropped 5 bases, with 16 bases sitting between them.

On this clonotype itself: One end of the junction fails to match germline, which may point to a read error. The V gene is TRBV20-1, the J gene TRBJ2-1; 11 bases fit TRBD2. The CDR3 has 14 amino acids. The germline gives CDR1 DFQATT, CDR2 SNEGSKA (reference sequence). The CDR3 protein is CSAHSGRDYSEQFF. In DNA, the CDR3 is TGCAGTGCTCATAGCGGGAGGGACTACAGTGAGCAGTTCTTC.

This clonotype was detected ten times or more. The chain has TRBV28 and TRBJ1-1; D gene uncertain. CDR3 length equals 14 residues. Germline V CDR1 and CDR2: MDHEN, SYDVKM. V gave up 7 bases and J gave up 1 base, with 13 bases separating them. CDR3 DNA: TGTGCCAGCAACTATCGCGGGAGGAACACTGAAGCTTTCTTT. It codes for CASNYRGRNTEAFF.